These 27 T cell receptor beta chains originate from one sample sequenced in a study of T cell responses to AZD1222 COVID-19 vaccine. Generated by immunoSEQ multiplex PCR, the TCRdb table keeps only in-frame clones and is missing some. The sample has about 180,000 clones; about nine tenths are singletons. The sample was peripheral blood, taken on day 0 of AZD1222 vaccination. These TCRs come from an adult in good health.

The V call is TRBV11-2, the J call TRBJ2-5; TRBD2 matches at 8 bases. Germline V CDR1 and CDR2: SGHAT, FQNNGV. V gave up 4 bases and J gave up 5 bases; unmatched junction bases: 6. This CDR3 has 14 amino acids. CDR3 sequence reads: CASSSARLAETQYF. The DNA for the CDR3 is TGTGCCAGCAGCTCAGCCCGACTAGCGGAGACCCAGTACTTC.

The chain is built from TRBV4-1 and TRBJ1-2, with D possibly TRBD1 on 6 matching bases. The CDR3 runs to 15 residues. Trimming stripped 0 bases from V and 8 bases from J, with 16 bases between. Germline loops: CDR1 MGHRA, CDR2 YSYEKL. The CDR3 nucleotides read TGCGCCAGCAGCCAAGAAGCAACAGGGTGGTTCGGCTACACCTTC. Protein: CASSQEATGWFGYTF.

The chain employs TRBV6-5 and TRBJ2-7; D is possibly TRBD1 (6 bases). Germline assignment: CDR1 MNHEY and CDR2 SVGAGI. The CDR3 has 13 amino acids. V was shortened by 5 bases and J by 2 bases, with 10 bases between the two germline ends. The CDR3 DNA reads as TGTGCCAGCAGTCAGGGGTTTCCCTACGAGCAGTACTTC. Translation gives CASSQGFPYEQYF.

The chain employs TRBV2 and TRBJ2-7, with a weak D call TRBD1 (5 bases). Germline CDR1 and CDR2: SNHLY and FYNNEI. The V end lost 6 bases, the J end lost 0 bases, and 9 bases lay between the germline ends. The CDR3 has 13 amino acids. The CDR3 nucleotides are TGTGCCAGCAGGGGGCCCGCCTCCTACGAGCAGTACTTC. Translated: CASRGPASYEQYF.

The genes are TRBV6-6 and TRBJ1-1; 11 bases are a match to TRBD1. Trimming at V came to 5 bases and at J to 5 bases, leaving 4 bases not matched to a gene. Germline CDR1 reads MNHNY; CDR2 reads SVGAGI (reference sequence). The CDR3 sequence is 14 residues long. CDR3 bases: TGTGCCAGCAGTGCTGGACAGGGGGCGACTGAAGCTTTCTTT. Protein sequence: CASSAGQGATEAFF.

The rearrangement uses TRBV4-3 and TRBJ2-1; possible D gene TRBD2, 6 bases. V shed 3 bases and J shed 4 bases, with 13 bases lying between them. The CDR3 is 15 amino acids. Germline loops: CDR1 LGHNA, CDR2 YSLEER. For the CDR3, the DNA is TGCGCCAGCAGCCAGGAGGGGAGTTTATACAATGAGCAGTTCTTC. Protein sequence: CASSQEGSLYNEQFF.

The chain has TRBV28 and TRBJ1-6; weak D call: TRBD1 (6 bases). CDR3 size: 14 residues. The germline V gene encodes CDR1 MDHEN and CDR2 SYDVKM. V lost 7 bases to trimming and J lost 8 bases, with 15 bases between them. This CDR3 is CASTVRGLDSPLHF. The CDR3 nucleotides are TGTGCCAGCACGGTCCGGGGGCTGGATTCACCCCTCCACTTT. Looking up the rest from reference TRBV28 and TRBJ1-6 gives the full variable domain: DVKVTQSSRYLVKRTGEKVFLECVQDMDHENMFWYRQDPGLGLRLIYFSYDVKMKEKGDIPEGYSVSREKKERFSLILESASTNQTSMYLCASTVRGLDSPLHFGNGTRLTVT.

The chain couples TRBV30 to TRBJ1-1, with 7 bases identical to TRBD1. The CDR3 is 14 residues long. From germline, CDR1 is GTSNPN and CDR2 SVGIG (reference sequence). The V and J ends lost 1 base and 2 bases, in that order; junction bases with no gene match: 4. The CDR3 nucleotides read TGTGCCTGGAGTGATGACAGGGCCAACACTGAAGCTTTCTTT. Residues: CAWSDDRANTEAFF.

This clone was seen once. V gene TRBV7-9 combines with J gene TRBJ2-2, with D possibly TRBD1 on 6 matching bases. CDR3 length equals 17 residues. V lost 8 bases, J lost 0 bases, and 19 bases lay in between. CDR1 and CDR2 (germline): SEHNR, FQNEAQ (reference sequence). CDR3: CASPPLDRPPNTGELFF. CDR3 DNA: TGTGCCAGCCCGCCCCTGGACAGACCGCCGAACACCGGGGAGCTGTTTTTT.

The rearrangement joins TRBV4-1 to TRBJ2-3; no firm D call. This CDR3 region has 16 residues. The germline V gene encodes CDR1 MGHRA and CDR2 YSYEKL. The V and J ends lost 1 base and 2 bases respectively, with 13 bases between them. The CDR3 here is CASSQGSLSTTDTQYF. The CDR3 nucleotides are TGCGCCAGCAGCCAAGGGTCACTTTCCACCACAGATACGCAGTATTTT.

The rearrangement links TRBV5-6 to TRBJ1-2; D is unclear. V lost 1 base, J lost 4 bases, and 17 bases lay in between. The CDR3 totals 16 residues. CDR1 is SGHDT and CDR2 is YYEEEE in the germline V gene. CDR3 nucleotides: TGTGCCAGCAGCTTGAATTGGGCGGGGATGAGCTATGGCTACACCTTC. This codes for CASSLNWAGMSYGYTF.

The gene calls are TRBV7-6 and TRBJ1-4, with 9 positions matching TRBD1. J gave up 5 bases and V 4 bases, and 5 bases lay outside the gene matches. The CDR3 length is 15 residues. CDR1 and CDR2 (germline): SGHVS, FNYEAQ. For the CDR3, the DNA is TGTGCCAGCAGCTCCGGGACAGGGAGAAATGAAAAACTGTTTTTT. Its protein product is CASSSGTGRNEKLFF.

The chain links TRBV4-2 to TRBJ2-7; perhaps TRBD2 as D (5 bases). Trimming removed 0 bases from V and 3 bases from J, with 12 bases in between. From germline, CDR1 is LGHNA and CDR2 YNFKEQ. The CDR3 spans 15 residues. This CDR3 is CASSQDRDLHYEQYF. The CDR3 DNA reads TGTGCCAGCAGCCAAGATCGGGATCTCCACTACGAGCAGTACTTC.

The genes are TRBV7-8 and TRBJ2-3, with 10 bases fitting TRBD2. The CDR3 sequence is 16 residues long. The germline V gene encodes CDR1 SGHVS and CDR2 FQNEAQ. After removal of 5 bases from V and 0 bases from J, the junction contained 5 bases not matched to a gene. The CDR3 is CASSRVAGGSTDTQYF. The DNA of the CDR3 is TGTGCCAGCAGCAGGGTAGCGGGGGGTAGCACAGATACGCAGTATTTT.

This clone was recorded many times. The chain employs TRBV29-1 and TRBJ1-4, with 8 nucleotides matching TRBD1. After removal of 1 base from V and 2 bases from J, the junction contained 0 bases not matched to a gene. CDR3 length: 14 amino acids. Germline V gene sequence: CDR1 SQVTM, CDR2 ANQGSEA. The CDR3 sequence: CSVEGTGTNEKLFF. As DNA, the CDR3 is TGCAGCGTTGAAGGGACAGGGACTAATGAAAAACTGTTTTTT.

CDR3 amino acids: CAWSRDSGEKLFF. The CDR3 DNA sequence: TGTGCCTGGAGCCGGGACAGCGGGGAAAAACTGTTTTTT. This chain uses TRBV30 with TRBJ1-4; 7 positions match TRBD1. V lost 3 bases and J lost 8; bases outside the gene matches: 6. This CDR3 region has 13 residues. CDR1 and CDR2 (germline): GTSNPN, SVGIG (reference sequence).

The chain carries TRBV4-3 and TRBJ2-7; 7 nucleotides line up with TRBD1. The CDR3 runs to 15 residues. Germline CDR1 LGHNA, CDR2 YSLEER. The junction had 8 bases not matched to a gene; V was cut back by 1 base and J by 5 bases. CDR3 bases: TGCGCCAGCAGCCAAGGGACAGGTCTCGGGAACGAGCAGTACTTC. Protein: CASSQGTGLGNEQYF.

The chain couples TRBV4-3 to TRBJ1-6; TRBD1 agrees at 8 bases. The CDR3 loop spans 15 amino acids. V was clipped by 6 bases and J by 5 bases; unmatched bases: 6. In germline, CDR1 is LGHNA, CDR2 YSLEER. CDR3 bases: TGCGCCAGCAGTCCCGGGACAGGTCATAATTCACCCCTCCACTTT. This translates into CASSPGTGHNSPLHF.

V and J are TRBV24-1 and TRBJ2-1; D call uncertain. Trimming removed 6 bases from V and 6 bases from J, with 5 bases in between. Germline V CDR1 and CDR2: KGHDR, SFDVKD. The CDR3 spans 11 residues. In nucleotides, the CDR3 is TGTGCCACCAGTCCAGGCAATGAGCAGTTCTTC. Its protein is CATSPGNEQFF.

J is TRBJ1-2 and V is TRBV5-1; no reliable D call. The CDR3 contains 14 residues. CDR1 is SGHRS, CDR2 YFSETQ, per germline. The germline V and J ends were trimmed by 0 bases and 6 bases, with 12 bases remaining between them. DNA for the CDR3: TGCGCCAGCAGCTTGGCCTGGGGTCCAGATGGCTACACCTTC. It codes for CASSLAWGPDGYTF. Variable domain in full (rest from reference TRBV5-1 and TRBJ1-2): KAGVTQTPRYLIKTRGQQVTLSCSPISGHRSVSWYQQTPGQGLQFLFEYFSETQRNKGNFPGRFSGRQFSNSRSEMNVSTLELGDSALYLCASSLAWGPDGYTFGSGTRLTVV.

The chain is built from TRBV7-2 and TRBJ1-2, with unresolved D. Trimming removed 5 bases at V and 7 bases at J, with 14 bases between. In germline, CDR1 is SGHTA, CDR2 FQGNSA. This CDR3 has 13 residues. CDR3 sequence: CASSPRHRGGYTF. CDR3 bases: TGTGCCAGCAGCCCCCGCCATAGAGGTGGCTACACCTTC. Using reference TRBV7-2 and TRBJ1-2 for the parts outside the CDR3, the full variable domain is GAGVSQSPSNKVTEKGKDVELRCDPISGHTALYWYRQSLGQGLEFLIYFQGNSAPDKSGLPSDRFSAERTGGSVSTLTIQRTQQEDSAVYLCASSPRHRGGYTFGSGTRLTVV.

The chain employs TRBV20-1 and TRBJ1-2; TRBD1 might be the D (5 bases). CDR1 is DFQATT, CDR2 SNEGSKA, per germline (reference sequence). V lost 6 bases to trimming and J lost 8 bases, with 13 bases between them. The CDR3 consists of 11 residues. This chain's CDR3 is CSAQGLIGYTF. The CDR3 bases are TGCAGTGCCCAGGGTCTTATCGGCTACACCTTC.

The chain's CDR3 is CASSPSRVRGPHTEAFF. In DNA form, the CDR3 reads TGTGCCAGCAGCCCCTCTCGGGTAAGGGGGCCTCACACTGAAGCTTTCTTT. The J gene is TRBJ1-1, the V gene TRBV11-2; 7 bases match TRBD1. Germline CDR1 is SGHAT and CDR2 is FQNNGV. The CDR3 length is 17 residues. V shed 5 bases, J shed 3 bases, and the junction held 15 bases outside the gene matches.

The chain links TRBV30 to TRBJ1-1, with TRBD1 matching over 7 bases. V was pared by 4 bases and J by 1 base, with 12 bases of the junction left unmatched. This CDR3 is built from 16 residues. Germline-derived CDR1 and CDR2 are GTSNPN and SVGIG (reference sequence). As DNA, the CDR3 is TGTGCCTGGAAACTGGGAAGGGGGCGCGGGAACACTGAAGCTTTCTTT. Protein: CAWKLGRGRGNTEAFF. Based on the CDR3 plus reference TRBV30 and TRBJ1-1, the full variable domain is SQTIHQWPATLVQPVGSPLSLECTVEGTSNPNLYWYRQAAGRGLQLLFYSVGIGQISSEVPQNLSASRPQDRQFILSSKKLLLSDSGFYLCAWKLGRGRGNTEAFFGQGTRLTVV.

This clone was seen just once. The chain employs TRBV29-1 and TRBJ1-1; D call uncertain. The CDR3 loop spans 13 amino acids. Germline assignment: CDR1 SQVTM and CDR2 ANQGSEA. The CDR3 sequence is CTLRRVENTEAFF. CDR3 DNA: TGCACCCTTCGGCGGGTTGAGAACACTGAAGCTTTCTTT.

The chain employs TRBV7-9 and TRBJ2-7; 8 bases map to TRBD2. Germline CDR1 SEHNR, CDR2 FQNEAQ (reference sequence). J lost 2 bases, V lost 3 bases, and 3 bases had no gene match. The CDR3 is 14 residues long. CDR3 region: CASSFSGGPYEQYF. The CDR3 DNA follows: TGTGCCAGCAGCTTCAGCGGGGGCCCCTACGAGCAGTACTTC.

The chain has TRBV11-2 and TRBJ2-5; 16 bases match TRBD2. Per the germline V gene, CDR1 is SGHAT and CDR2 is FQNNGV. The length of the CDR3 is 19 residues. The junction had 14 bases not matched to a gene; V was cut back by 5 bases and J by 5 bases. CDR3 nucleotide sequence: TGTGCCAGCAGCCTGGGACTAGCGGGGGGGCCAAGGAGCCGGGAGACCCAGTACTTC. Encoded protein: CASSLGLAGGPRSRETQYF. The variable domain in full, with the rest retrieved from reference TRBV11-2 and TRBJ2-5, is EAGVAQSPRYKIIEKRQSVAFWCNPISGHATLYWYQQILGQGPKLLIQFQNNGVVDDSQLPKDRFSAERLKGVDSTLKIQPAKLEDSAVYLCASSLGLAGGPRSRETQYFGPGTRLLVL.